A single sample is the source of the 22 T cell receptor beta chains below, sequenced in a study of blood T cell repertoires in COVID-19. Clones were sequenced by immunoSEQ multiplex PCR, and TCRdb holds only the in-frame ones, with some missing. This sample yields roughly 81,000 clones, of which about four fifths are seen a single time; 8% to 13% belongs to the top ten. Material for sequencing was peripheral blood. Receptor source: a man in his sixties with acute or convalescent COVID-19.

This clone was seen only once. The chain links TRBV9 to TRBJ2-2; perhaps TRBD1 as D (6 bases). Trimming removed 4 bases from V and 5 bases from J, with 18 bases in between. The CDR3 has 16 amino acids. CDR1 SGDLS and CDR2 YYNGEE come from the germline V gene. This CDR3 reads CASSTGSPIRTGELFF. In nucleotides, the CDR3 is TGTGCCAGCAGCACAGGGAGCCCTATTCGGACCGGGGAGCTGTTTTTT. The complete variable domain, with remaining parts taken from reference TRBV9 and TRBJ2-2, reads DSGVTQTPKHLITATGQRVTLRCSPRSGDLSVYWYQQSLDQGLQFLIQYYNGEERAKGNILERFSAQQFPDLHSELNLSSLELGDSALYFCASSTGSPIRTGELFFGEGSRLTVL.

The genes are TRBV19 and TRBJ1-5; TRBD1 aligns across 8 bases. Losses at the gene ends were 4 bases for V and 7 bases for J; bases not matched to a gene: 3. This CDR3 comprises 13 residues. Germline CDR1 LNHDA, CDR2 SQIVND (reference sequence). CDR3 residues: CASSKTGEQPQHF. CDR3 in DNA: TGTGCCAGTAGTAAGACAGGGGAACAGCCCCAGCATTTT.

V and J are TRBV24-1 and TRBJ2-5, with D unresolved. The germline gives CDR1 KGHDR, CDR2 SFDVKD. The CDR3 contains 14 residues. Trimming shortened V by 0 bases and J by 2 bases, and 6 bases separated the two germline ends. In nucleotides, the CDR3 is TGTGCCACCAGTGATTTGGGGCAACAAGAGACCCAGTACTTC. Protein product: CATSDLGQQETQYF.

The rearrangement links TRBV2 to TRBJ2-5; 13 nucleotides agree with TRBD2. The CDR3 totals 18 residues. Germline V lookup: CDR1 SNHLY, CDR2 FYNNEI. Trimming removed 7 bases from V and 4 bases from J; junction bases left unmatched: 15. The CDR3 is CASTPGLLAGGPGETQYF. The CDR3 DNA sequence: TGTGCCAGCACCCCCGGACTACTAGCGGGGGGGCCGGGAGAGACCCAGTACTTC. Variable domain in full (rest from reference TRBV2 and TRBJ2-5): EPEVTQTPSHQVTQMGQEVILRCVPISNHLYFYWYRQILGQKVEFLVSFYNNEISEKSEIFDDQFSVERPDGSNFTLKIRSTKLEDSAMYFCASTPGLLAGGPGETQYFGPGTRLLVL.

The chain combines TRBV4-2 with TRBJ2-3; tentatively, D is TRBD2 (6 bases). V lost 2 bases and J 4 bases, leaving 16 bases between the germline ends. This CDR3 region has 16 residues. Germline values: CDR1 LGHNA, CDR2 YNFKEQ. CDR3 amino acids: CASSQRPQLAADTQYF. The CDR3 DNA sequence: TGTGCCAGCAGCCAACGACCCCAACTAGCTGCAGATACGCAGTATTTT.

The J gene is TRBJ1-5, the V gene TRBV7-5; the DNA was not used to check the table's D call, TRBD1. TRBV7-5 constitutes a pseudogene. The CDR3 is made up of 14 amino acids. The CDR3 nucleotides read TGTGCCAGAAGCTCAGGACAGATGAATCAGCCCCAGCATTTT. Its translation: CARSSGQMNQPQHF.

The rearrangement uses TRBV28 and TRBJ2-3; 7 bases line up with TRBD1. The trim removed 8 bases at V and 2 bases at J, leaving 10 bases unmatched. The CDR3 consists of 15 residues. The V gene's germline CDR1 is MDHEN and CDR2 SYDVKM. The CDR3 DNA reads TGTGCCAGCGGGGTGGGGACAGACTTCACAGATACGCAGTATTTT. It specifies CASGVGTDFTDTQYF.

The chain employs TRBV28 and TRBJ2-7; D not certain. V gave up 8 bases and J gave up 0 bases, with 11 bases separating them. There are 13 residues in the CDR3. Looked up from germline, CDR1 is MDHEN and CDR2 is SYDVKM. The DNA for the CDR3 is TGTGCCAGCGATACTGCGAGCTCCTACGAGCAGTACTTC. Translating gives CASDTASSYEQYF.

The V gene is TRBV27, the J gene TRBJ1-1; D gene uncertain. Germline CDR1 is MNHEY and CDR2 is SMNVEV (reference sequence). There are 15 residues in the CDR3. V lost 2 bases and J 1 base, leaving 11 bases between the germline ends. CDR3 coding DNA: TGTGCCAGCAGTTTAAATGGTGCCAGGAACACTGAAGCTTTCTTT. It yields the protein CASSLNGARNTEAFF.

The gene calls are TRBV27 and TRBJ1-1; the D gene is possibly TRBD1 (5 bases). From germline, CDR1 is MNHEY and CDR2 SMNVEV (reference sequence). V was trimmed by 4 bases and J by 1 base, leaving 13 bases between them. The CDR3 loop spans 15 amino acids. The CDR3 DNA follows: TGTGCCAGCAGTTGGCAGGGTAGGACGAACACTGAAGCTTTCTTT. Its translation is CASSWQGRTNTEAFF.

The rearrangement uses TRBV24-1 and TRBJ2-1; TRBD2 matches 11 bases. The CDR3 totals 16 residues. Looked up from germline, CDR1 is KGHDR and CDR2 is SFDVKD. Unmatched junction bases numbered 7, after V lost 2 bases and J lost 8 bases. The CDR3 region is CATSDYTSGSVYEQFF. In DNA form, the CDR3 reads TGTGCCACCAGTGATTATACTAGCGGGAGTGTGTATGAGCAGTTCTTC.

The J gene is TRBJ2-5, the V gene TRBV2; 9 nucleotides line up with TRBD2. Germline V gene data show CDR1 as SNHLY and CDR2 as FYNNEI. The CDR3 consists of 15 residues. V dropped 6 bases and J dropped 7; count of bases not matched to a gene: 12. The DNA for the CDR3 is TGTGCCAGCAGCGGATCGAGCGGGGGGATTGCGACCCAGTACTTC. This gives the protein CASSGSSGGIATQYF.

The chain combines TRBV18 with TRBJ1-3, with TRBD1 as a possible D gene (5 bases). V was shortened by 3 bases and J by 2 bases, with 11 bases between the two germline ends. This CDR3 spans 15 amino acids. CDR1 is KGHSH and CDR2 is LQKENI in the germline V gene. The CDR3 region is CASSPAGGTGNTIYF. For the CDR3, the DNA is TGTGCCAGCTCACCGGCCGGGGGAACTGGAAACACCATATATTTT. The full variable domain, with the rest looked up from reference TRBV18 and TRBJ1-3, is NAGVMQNPRHLVRRRGQEARLRCSPMKGHSHVYWYRQLPEEGLKFMVYLQKENIIDESGMPKERFSAEFPKEGPSILRIQQVVRGDSAAYFCASSPAGGTGNTIYFGEGSWLTVV.

The chain is built from TRBV7-8 and TRBJ1-2; no clear D. V gave up 5 bases and J gave up 4 bases, with 11 bases separating them. Germline-derived CDR1 and CDR2 are SGHVS and FQNEAQ. CDR3 length: 13 residues. Written as DNA, the CDR3 is TGTGCCAGCAGCCCTCGAGATTTCTATGGCTACACCTTC. Protein: CASSPRDFYGYTF.

This clone has a handful of counts. This sequence joins TRBV5-6 and TRBJ1-2, with a tentative D call TRBD1 (5 bases). V lost 3 bases to trimming and J lost 5 bases, with 8 bases between them. Germline values: CDR1 SGHDT, CDR2 YYEEEE. The CDR3 runs 12 residues. CDR3: CASSSTAYGYTF. In nucleotides, the CDR3 is TGTGCCAGCAGCTCGACAGCATATGGCTACACCTTC.

The chain links TRBV11-2 to TRBJ2-5, with 9 bases lining up with TRBD2. V lost 1 base, J lost 4 bases, and 4 bases stayed unmatched. Looked up from germline, CDR1 is SGHAT and CDR2 is FQNNGV. The CDR3 has 15 residues. In DNA form, the CDR3 reads TGTGCCAGCAGCTTAGCGATGCGGGGGGGAGAGACCCAGTACTTC. This translates into CASSLAMRGGETQYF.

The chain uses TRBV7-9 and TRBJ2-6, with D perhaps matching TRBD1 (6 bases). Germline V lookup: CDR1 SEHNR, CDR2 FQNEAQ (reference sequence). V was cut by 5 bases and J by 0 bases, with 17 bases left in between. The CDR3 has 18 amino acids. The DNA for the CDR3 is TGTGCCAGCAGCCCACAGGGCTTAACTAGCTCTGGGGCCAACGTCCTGACTTTC. Protein sequence: CASSPQGLTSSGANVLTF.

This sequence joins TRBV7-2 and TRBJ1-4; unclear D gene. The CDR3 runs to 14 residues. The ends were cut back, 1 base at V and 8 bases at J, with 11 bases in the middle. Per the germline V gene, CDR1 is SGHTA and CDR2 is FQGNSA. CDR3 DNA sequence: TGTGCCAGCAGCTTAGTTGTGACGGAGGAAAAACTGTTTTTT. It is translated as CASSLVVTEEKLFF.

The V and J genes are TRBV4-2 and TRBJ2-3; D possibly corresponds to TRBD1 (5 bases). The germline V and J ends were trimmed by 0 bases and 6 bases, with 13 bases remaining between them. The V gene's germline CDR1 is LGHNA and CDR2 YNFKEQ. This CDR3 spans 15 amino acids. CDR3 sequence reads: CASSQDLSAGDTQYF. The DNA for the CDR3 is TGTGCCAGCAGCCAAGATTTAAGTGCAGGGGATACGCAGTATTTT.

The genes are TRBV4-3 and TRBJ1-4, with D perhaps TRBD1 (6 bases). CDR1 and CDR2 (germline): LGHNA, YSLEER. The CDR3 contains 15 residues. Between the trimmed V and J ends, which lost 0 bases and 5 bases, there was a span of 10 bases. The CDR3 DNA follows: TGCGCCAGCAGCCAAGACAGGGGAGGGAATGAAAAACTGTTTTTT. Its protein is CASSQDRGGNEKLFF.

This sequence joins TRBV9 and TRBJ2-7; the match to TRBD1 covers 9 bases. Germline V gives CDR1 SGDLS, CDR2 YYNGEE. This CDR3 spans 14 amino acids. V dropped 0 bases and J dropped 3; count of bases not matched to a gene: 1. The CDR3 nucleotides read TGTGCCAGCAGCGTAGCGGGACAGGGCTACGAGCAGTACTTC. This gives the protein CASSVAGQGYEQYF. The full variable domain, completed using reference TRBV9 and TRBJ2-7, is DSGVTQTPKHLITATGQRVTLRCSPRSGDLSVYWYQQSLDQGLQFLIQYYNGEERAKGNILERFSAQQFPDLHSELNLSSLELGDSALYFCASSVAGQGYEQYFGPGTRLTVT.

This chain links TRBV20-1 with TRBJ2-1; D gene uncertain. The CDR3 is made up of 10 amino acids. Trimming removed 4 bases at V and 9 bases at J, with 7 bases between. Germline CDR1 DFQATT, CDR2 SNEGSKA (reference sequence). Here the CDR3 DNA reads TGCAGTGCTATGGCTGGTGAGCAGTTCTTC. Translating it yields CSAMAGEQFF.